The rows below give T cell receptor beta chains drawn from one sample of a study of T-cell reconstitution after alpha-beta-depleted transplantation in children. In TCRdb, the PCR reads were re-called with MiXCR into one record per CDR3 protein. The sample yields some 130,000 distinct CDR3 sequences, about a tenth seen once. Material: PBMCs, mostly from graft donor cells, obtained 180 days after TCRalphabeta/CD19-depleted stem cell transplant. The receptors were gathered from a girl under three years old who had a stem cell transplant for combined immunodeficiency, so the T cells may come from the graft donor. Each CDR3 is given with its conserved first and last residue. The order of the fields is D gene, J gene, clone size, V gene, CDR3 protein, CDR3 DNA. The D gene is left open where the match is weak. Not every row has a clone size; where given, it reads once, few, many or a size class.

TRBD1	TRBJ1-6	-	TRBV20-1	CSARSTGGTPLHF	TGCAGTGCTAGAAGTACAGGGGGGACACCCCTCCACTTT
-	TRBJ2-5	few	TRBV19	CASSSGRSKETQYF	TGTGCCAGTAGCTCGGGACGTTCTAAAGAGACCCAGTACTTC
TRBD1	TRBJ2-2	few	TRBV12-3/TRBV12-4	CASSFRTGRNTGELFF	TGTGCCAGCAGTTTCCGGACAGGCCGGAACACCGGGGAGCTGTTTTTT
TRBD2	TRBJ2-1	few	TRBV5-1	CASSLGLAGTNEQFF	TGCGCCAGCAGCTTGGGACTAGCGGGAACCAATGAGCAGTTCTTC
-	TRBJ2-5	many	TRBV7-9	CASSQDWETQYF	TGTGCCAGCAGCCAAGATTGGGAGACCCAGTACTTC
-	TRBJ2-1	-	TRBV5-1	CASSSNFGANEQFF	TGCGCCAGCAGCTCCAACTTCGGGGCCAATGAGCAGTTCTTC
-	TRBJ2-5	few	TRBV29-1	CSATPLQETQYF	TGCAGCGCTACGCCTCTGCAAGAGACCCAGTACTTC
-	TRBJ2-3	few	TRBV29-1	CSVELGSTDTQYF	TGCAGCGTTGAACTAGGGTCGACAGATACGCAGTATTTT
TRBD1	TRBJ2-3	-	TRBV5-1	CASIQAQGIADTQYF	TGCGCCAGCATCCAGGCACAGGGGATCGCAGATACGCAGTATTTT
TRBD2	TRBJ2-1	-	TRBV12-3/TRBV12-4	CASSSFLAAEQFF	TGTGCCAGCAGCTCCTTCCTAGCGGCCGAGCAGTTCTTC
TRBD2	TRBJ2-1	-	TRBV12-3/TRBV12-4	CASSLSIGWASGSSDEQFF	TGTGCCAGCAGTTTAAGCATAGGGTGGGCTAGCGGGAGCAGCGATGAGCAGTTCTTC
-	TRBJ2-2	few	TRBV12-3/TRBV12-4	CASSLRGDGELFF	TGTGCCAGCAGTTTGCGGGGAGACGGGGAGCTGTTTTTT
TRBD2	TRBJ2-1	-	TRBV29-1	CSGGTSGREGEQFF	TGCAGCGGGGGGACTAGCGGGAGGGAGGGTGAGCAGTTCTTC
-	TRBJ2-2	-	TRBV11-2	CASRRTYTGELFF	TGTGCCAGCAGACGGACTTACACCGGGGAGCTGTTTTTT
-	TRBJ2-1	-	TRBV11-2	CASSLAGEHNEQFF	TGTGCCAGCAGCTTAGCGGGGGAGCACAATGAGCAGTTCTTC
TRBD1	TRBJ2-7	-	TRBV6-5	CASSYSTRDSRLYEQYF	TGTGCCAGCAGTTACTCTACGAGGGACAGTCGGCTCTACGAGCAGTACTTC
-	TRBJ2-7	-	TRBV4-1	CASSQAAASPYEQYF	TGCGCCAGCAGCCAAGCAGCAGCCTCTCCCTACGAGCAGTACTTC
TRBD1	TRBJ1-4	-	TRBV20-1	CSASGTALGEKLFF	TGCAGTGCTAGTGGGACAGCTTTAGGCGAAAAACTGTTTTTT
-	TRBJ2-7	-	TRBV27	CASSSGPWYEQYF	TGTGCCAGCTCCTCAGGTCCTTGGTACGAGCAGTACTTC
-	TRBJ1-1	-	TRBV12-3/TRBV12-4	CASSAGTPNTEAFF	TGTGCCAGCAGTGCCGGGACACCGAACACTGAAGCTTTCTTT
-	TRBJ2-2	-	TRBV30	CAWKRLRANTGELFF	TGTGCCTGGAAAAGACTCCGGGCCAACACCGGGGAGCTGTTTTTT
TRBD2	TRBJ2-3	many	TRBV5-4	CASRSSGASTDTQYF	TGTGCCAGCAGATCCAGCGGGGCCAGCACAGATACGCAGTATTTT
TRBD1	TRBJ1-6	many	TRBV28	CASSEGQGALVALHF	TGTGCCAGCAGCGAGGGACAGGGTGCGTTGGTGGCCCTCCACTTT
TRBD1	TRBJ1-5	few	TRBV15	CATSQSLDRVNQPQHF	TGTGCCACCTCACAGTCTCTGGACAGGGTAAATCAGCCCCAGCATTTT
-	TRBJ1-4	-	TRBV20-1	CSARVPGNSGPQGRRREKLFF	TGCAGTGCTAGAGTTCCTGGTAACTCTGGGCCTCAGGGGAGAAGGCGAGAAAAACTGTTTTTT
-	TRBJ2-6	-	TRBV5-1	CASTPTRASGANVLTF	TGCGCCAGCACCCCCACACGGGCCTCTGGGGCCAACGTCCTGACTTTC
-	TRBJ1-5	-	TRBV6-1	CASSAVDSNQPQHF	TGTGCCAGCAGCGCCGTAGATAGCAATCAGCCCCAGCATTTT
-	TRBJ2-5	-	TRBV10-3	CAIMGGPGETQYF	TGTGCCATCATGGGGGGGCCGGGAGAGACCCAGTACTTC
-	TRBJ2-5	-	TRBV5-1	CASSLGPGLPHETQYF	TGCGCCAGCAGCTTGGGTCCGGGCCTCCCCCATGAGACCCAGTACTTC
-	TRBJ2-2	-	TRBV12-3/TRBV12-4	CASSPARRTNTGELFF	TGTGCCAGCAGCCCCGCCAGACGGACGAACACCGGGGAGCTGTTTTTT
TRBD2	TRBJ2-1	many	TRBV24-1	CATSDLTSGPYNEQFF	TGTGCCACCAGTGATTTGACTAGCGGCCCCTACAATGAGCAGTTCTTC
TRBD2	TRBJ2-5	few	TRBV20-1	CSAEGGDRETQYF	TGCAGTGCCGAGGGAGGGGACCGAGAGACCCAGTACTTC
TRBD2	TRBJ2-3	few	TRBV3-1	CASSKGGSGRHNTQYF	TGTGCCAGCAGCAAAGGTGGTAGCGGGAGGCATAATACGCAGTATTTT
-	TRBJ2-3	-	TRBV5-1	CASSFRVADTQYF	TGCGCCAGCAGCTTCAGGGTCGCAGATACGCAGTATTTT
-	TRBJ2-7	-	TRBV5-4	CASRQGPPGGEKREQYF	TGTGCCAGCAGACAAGGGCCCCCGGGTGGGGAAAAGCGCGAGCAGTACTTC
TRBD2	TRBJ2-3	-	TRBV20-1	CSAPPLLAGGPTDTQYF	TGCAGTGCCCCTCCGCTACTAGCGGGAGGGCCTACAGATACGCAGTATTTT
-	TRBJ1-4	few	TRBV5-1	CASSLVQGANEKLFF	TGCGCCAGCAGCTTGGTACAGGGTGCTAATGAAAAACTGTTTTTT
TRBD2	TRBJ2-1	few	TRBV7-9	CASIRRAGDEQFF	TGTGCCAGCATCCGGAGAGCGGGGGATGAGCAGTTCTTC
-	TRBJ2-3	-	TRBV5-6	CASSFGTGNTQYF	TGTGCCAGCAGCTTTGGAACGGGAAATACGCAGTATTTT
TRBD2	TRBJ2-3	few	TRBV19	CASSTSGGTGLRDTQYF	TGTGCCAGCTCTACTAGCGGGGGAACCGGACTTCGGGATACGCAGTATTTT
TRBD2	TRBJ2-3	-	TRBV20-1	CSAPVAGGRADTQYF	TGCAGTGCCCCGGTCGCGGGGGGTAGGGCAGATACGCAGTATTTT